This TCR beta chain was captured in a study of cytomegalovirus exposure and HLA in healthy donors (TCRdb year 2017). In the study overall: An earlier analysis of approximately 640 of the donors reported 250 to 350 Gb of sequence data and 100 million to 140 million unique TCR beta sequences from 150 million to 200 million T cells. To predict cytomegalovirus infection status, the study brought together high-throughput TCR immunosequencing, statistical association of individual TCRs with disease status, and machine learning. Class I and class II HLA loci were covered by the typing at four-digit resolution. To decide whether each TCR beta V gene segment behaved as functional or pseudogenic, an earlier analysis of approximately 620 of the donors relied on high-throughput TCR beta sequencing. Donor age, sex, ethnicity and CMV serostatus were collected together with the repertoire data. All discovery cohort repertoires had been generated using a single sequencing platform. Along with the 666-subject first cohort, a separate validation cohort of some 130 different subjects was used. In a later genetic analysis, genome-wide SNP genotypes for about 65% of the 666 donors were used, and that subset was treated as a discovery cohort. Roughly 5 DR-DQ haplotypes were handled as single units for association and clustering because linkage in the cohort was strong. The number of donors typed differed by locus, with about 629-630 for A, B, C, DRB1 and DQB1, roughly 520 for DQA1, about 610 for DPA1, and around 450 for DPB1. To study patterns of TCR occurrence, a later analysis re-analyzed previously published TCR beta repertoires from 550 to 800 donors and added high-resolution HLA genotyping. Approximately 310 gigabases of sequencing data and 70 million to 85 million unique TCR sequences were included in an early release covering several hundred HLA-typed donors. In the later analysis, no new phenotypic data were used to find candidate immune exposures; instead, reliance was placed on TCR beta sequences and their occurrence across donors. Of the roughly 400 genotyped donors, approximately 80% fell in the genetic ancestry cluster associated with self-reported Caucasian donors. The study profiled the T cell repertoires of hundreds of subjects by immunosequencing and related them to cytomegalovirus serostatus. Among about 400 genotyped donors of the cohort, an average of roughly 230,000 unique TCR beta nucleotide sequences was sequenced per donor, of which about 19% were non-productive. The study aimed to test whether signatures of past pathogen exposure could be identified by cataloging public T cell receptors.

Notes on this clone: Its binding antigen is unknown. Per-base quality was not reported, and no clone a single base away is much larger than it.

The trim is 3 bases for V and 0 bases for J, with a gap of 11 bases between the germline ends. The CDR3 runs 15 residues from the cysteine to the phenylalanine. CDR3 DNA only is kept here, 45 bases in frame from base 1. Sequences MDHEN (CDR1) and SYDVKM (CDR2) are obtained from the germline V gene. Library method: the immunoSEQ multiplex PCR assay. For the multiplex PCR, a mixture combining 60 forward primers for TCR Vbeta segments and 13 reverse primers for TCR Jbeta segments was used. Amplification of the CDR3 region of rearranged TCR beta genes was performed with a multiplex PCR assay on genomic DNA. On the Illumina HiSeq System, the amplified TCR beta libraries were sequenced as 87-base-pair reads. The original pipeline was this. A later analysis counted tens of millions of unique TCR beta chains across the 666 repertoires, and some 11 million of these chains were shared by at least two donors. Raw reads were error-corrected and collapsed into unique sequences with a nearest-neighbor algorithm that merged closely related sequences to remove PCR and sequencing errors. V, D and J gene segments were assigned by aligning CDR3 sequences to IMGT reference sequences. For a sequence to be retained, a match of at least six nucleotides to both a V gene segment and a J gene segment was required. A rearrangement was called productive if the CDR3 had no stop codons and remained in frame with V and J, and every other rearrangement was called non-productive. Following IMGT convention, CDR3 was defined as the stretch from the second conserved V-encoded cysteine up to the conserved J-encoded phenylalanine. Sequences without an unambiguous match to a single V gene segment were excluded from the earlier analysis of about 600 of the donors. In an earlier analysis of a few hundred of the donors, V segments were called functional above 56.7% productive rearrangements and were called segregating when the between-donor standard deviation exceeded 5%. A statistical classification framework was built to diagnose cytomegalovirus status from the catalog of TCR beta chain sequences. In a later analysis, V and J genes were assigned by comparing TCR nucleotide sequences against IMGT/GENE-DB human TR gene sequences. In a later analysis, CDR3 sequences and most-parsimonious VDJ recombination scenarios were assigned using the TCRdist pipeline. In a later analysis, every TCR beta chain was defined by the combination of its CDR3 amino acid sequence and its V-gene family, and reads without a unique V-gene family were dropped. A later analysis removed 600 or so highly shared, low-generation-probability nucleotide sequences to deal with suspected cross-contamination and a sequencing artifact. In a later analysis, a clonal expansion index was calculated for each public chain from normalized within-repertoire ranks of inferred template counts. In a later analysis, generation probabilities were computed using a VDJ recombination model fitted to out-of-frame rearrangements, and the results were checked against IGoR. A later analysis scored TCR-TCR, TCR-HLA and TCR-CMV co-occurrence with hypergeometric tests, applying a repertoire-size bias correction to TCR pairs. A later analysis estimated false discovery rates by permuting HLA or CMV assignments 20 times. In a later analysis, co-occurring TCRs were grouped with DBSCAN, and TCRdist sequence similarity was added when clustering was performed within HLA-allele-positive subsets. Repertoires with fewer than 30,000 or more than 120,000 public chains were left out of co-occurrence clustering, as were a few repertoires with anomalous nucleotide sharing. TCRdb stores this immuneACCESS table with in-frame sequences only. Part of the clones is absent; in the studies checked, under half of the shortfall reflects unresolved V genes, and no reason is known for the rest. D and trimming were read from the DNA, whereas the V and J calls and clone size are those reported in that table. The sample data list about 130,000 clones, and roughly 79% of these were observed just once. The ten top clones hold roughly 1.8% of the sample.

The paper as a whole reports these results and caveats: Some IMGT-functional V segments, including TRBV6-2 and TRBV6-3, could not be distinguished by the 87-base-pair reads and were therefore excluded. Linkage disequilibrium might explain the correlated functional status among segregating V segments, but an unknown experimental factor could not be excluded. The authors suggested that the approach could potentially be generalized to other disease states and immunological phenotypes. A later genetic analysis reported fewer N-insertions in productive TCRs among donors in an Asian-associated ancestry cluster than the roughly 700-donor mean. Most TCR sequences were observed very rarely across donors, whereas some public TCRs were present in many individuals. A further reported finding was that TCR beta sequences accurately predicted the HLA-A and HLA-B alleles for most subjects in the first cohort. Sequencing depth was assumed to be roughly uniform across donors in the presence/absence analyses, though that assumption may not hold. In vitro tests confirmed that a few of the cytomegalovirus-associated TCR beta chains recognize cytomegalovirus antigens. Because HLA typing was unavailable for some donors at each locus, only the typed subset was used in association tests. For the cohort, immune exposure information was limited to CMV serostatus. The sequencing pipeline was judged likely to have produced a cluster of highly shared sequence variants as a technical artifact. Cytomegalovirus status was reported to be diagnosed by the classifier with high specificity and sensitivity in both the original and validation cohorts. In a later analysis, the rate of TCR association differed among HLA loci, with DRB1 alleles having the most associated TCRs and HLA-C alleles having the fewest. Most CMV-associated TCR beta chains appeared to be HLA-restricted in a later analysis, and the HLA associations seemed to be driven largely by CMV exposure. The earlier analysis of around 600 of the donors excluded some 15 rarely observed V segments, including chromosome 9 orphons, because counts were too low. Several of the top co-occurrence clusters appeared to be linked to parvovirus B19, influenza, CMV and Epstein-Barr virus, according to a later analysis. An earlier analysis of approximately 500 of the donors showed that most TCR beta V segments appeared in productive rearrangements either about 87% or about 30% of the time, which broadly matched IMGT annotations. The study gave a list of over 150 TCR beta chains associated with cytomegalovirus. In a later analysis, HLA-associated TCR beta chains showed more clonal expansion and lower generation probabilities than non-associated chains that were equally common. A later genetic analysis associated a missense DCLRE1C variant with V-gene and J-gene trimming of TCR beta chains, and an independent cohort replicated the association. When HLA alleles, especially DR and DQ, strongly co-occurred, attributing TCR associations to individual alleles was difficult. Specific HLA alleles were associated with over 15,000 TCR beta sequences at a false discovery rate of 0.05 in a later analysis. The cohort was sequenced for TCR beta chains only, and without alpha or paired-chain data the features that could be detected were limited.

The cohort comprised some 730 healthy bone marrow donors. All cohort members were sampled while nominally healthy, although unrecorded immune exposures were likely present. The donor tested CMV seronegative and was one of the 352 seronegative cohort members. A peripheral blood sample was provided by each donor, and peripheral blood mononuclear cells were used for TCR beta sequencing. The Qiagen DNeasy Blood Extraction Kit was used to extract genomic DNA from the blood cell samples. The sequencing input was PBMCs. The rearranged segments are TRBV28 and TRBJ1-2, and the D gene may be TRBD1, 5 bases matching. The receptor was derived from a woman in her fifties or sixties in good health and CMV-seronegative. The nucleotide sequence is TGTGCCAGCAGTTTTAGGGGATTTTCTAACTATGGCTACACCTTC. Its amino acids are CASSFRGFSNYGYTF.